The clone carrying this T cell receptor beta chain turned up a few times. Its antigen is unknown. The sample belongs to a study of post-analysis software for immune sequencing data. The TCR beta cDNA libraries carried unique molecular identifiers. When about 1 to 11 million T cells were used, they gave a few hundred thousand cDNA molecules. Each CDR3 protein is one row after TCRdb ran MiXCR on the PCR reads. The sample has around 400,000 distinct CDR3 sequences; about 39% are singletons. CDR3 length: 15 amino acids. The junction had 8 bases not matched to a gene; V was cut back by 5 bases and J by 8 bases. Germline V lookup: CDR1 SGHAT, CDR2 FQDESV (reference sequence). The study's findings and limits: Strong co-clustering by F measure was seen for same-batch samples. Compared with controls, patients had more of roughly 5 TRBV segments, including TRBV5-6, TRBV5-1 and TRBV20-1.

Input material: blood. The rearrangement links TRBV11-1 to TRBJ2-3, with 12 bases matching TRBD1. This receptor was taken from a girl between 2 and 10 years old with multiple sclerosis. CDR3 in DNA: TGTGCCAGCAGCCGTGGGACAGGGGGCATTGGTACGCAGTATTTT. Its protein is CASSRGTGGIGTQYF.